Listed here are 20 T cell receptor beta chains from one sample, sequenced in a study of vaccination and CD4 T cells after COVID-19. The Oncomine TCR Beta short-read assay was applied to DNA of cultured CD4+ T cells. One entry per CDR3 protein, called by TCRdb with MiXCR from the PCR reads. The table has 3,500 to 5,000 distinct CDR3 sequences, 21% seen once. Their recognized antigens are unknown. The sample's treatment: roughly nine-day PBMC culture with coronavirus spike peptide pools or control peptides (ViraFEST assay). Sequenced input: CD4+ T cells from blood, cultured in vitro. These receptors all stem from a human donor who had recovered from COVID-19.

The rearrangement uses TRBV27 and TRBJ1-4; D is unresolved. The CDR3 loop spans 12 amino acids. With 3 bases removed from V and 3 bases from J, the gap between germline ends came to 2 bases. Germline V gene lookup returns CDR1 MNHEY and CDR2 SMNVEV (reference sequence). The CDR3: CASSFPNEKLFF. CDR3 nucleotides: TGTGCCAGCAGTTTCCCTAATGAAAAACTGTTTTTT.

This clonotype has more than one count but fewer than ten. V is TRBV18 and J is TRBJ1-1, with D hard to call. Trimming removed 3 bases from V and 4 bases from J, with 6 bases in between. CDR3 size: 12 residues. In germline, CDR1 is KGHSH, CDR2 LQKENI. The CDR3 spells CASSPWGTEAFF. The CDR3 region has the DNA TGTGCCAGCTCACCGTGGGGCACTGAAGCTTTCTTT.

Only one count was recorded for this clonotype. The rearrangement joins TRBV12-3 or TRBV12-4 to TRBJ2-1; D unresolved. The V end lost 6 bases, the J end lost 5 bases, and 14 bases lay between the germline ends. CDR3 size: 14 residues. The CDR3 loop is CASSDALEDNEQFF. CDR3 DNA sequence: TGTGCCAGCAGCGACGCTTTAGAGGACAATGAGCAGTTCTTC.

This clonotype is judged large. The rearrangement uses TRBV2 and TRBJ1-1, with 9 bases aligning to TRBD1. This CDR3 contains 13 residues. V lost 8 bases and J lost 4; bases outside the gene matches: 5. Germline values: CDR1 SNHLY, CDR2 FYNNEI. The CDR3 DNA reads TGTGCCAGCGGGAAGACAGGGGGCACTGAAGCTTTCTTT. Protein product: CASGKTGGTEAFF.

This chain joins TRBV19 and TRBJ2-7; TRBD2 is a possible D gene (6 bases). The V end was cut by 2 bases, the J end by 3 bases, with 11 bases between. Germline V gene data show CDR1 as LNHDA and CDR2 as SQIVND (reference sequence). This CDR3 comprises 14 residues. The CDR3, as DNA: TGTGCCAGTAGTATAAGGTTGGGGGGCTACGAGCAGTACTTC. Translating it yields CASSIRLGGYEQYF.

This clonotype is judged medium-sized. V is TRBV30 and J is TRBJ2-7, with D perhaps matching TRBD1 (5 bases). Germline assignment: CDR1 GTSNPN and CDR2 SVGIG (reference sequence). Trimming removed 4 bases from V and 2 bases from J, with 12 bases in between. The CDR3 runs 13 residues. The DNA of the CDR3 is TGTGCCTGGAATCCCGACAGTGCCTACGAGCAGTACTTC. Protein: CAWNPDSAYEQYF.

The J gene is TRBJ1-2, the V gene TRBV5-1; D unresolved. V lost 2 bases and J 5 bases, leaving 16 bases between the germline ends. The CDR3 is 15 amino acids. CDR1 SGHRS and CDR2 YFSETQ come from the germline V gene. The CDR3 coding sequence is TGCGCCAGCAGCTTCTCAGGCGAACCAAAGTATGGCTACACCTTC. Protein product: CASSFSGEPKYGYTF.

Concerning this clonotype: Possible read error: a much larger clone is one base away. The J gene is TRBJ1-2, the V gene TRBV30; maybe TRBD1 (5 bases). Germline-derived CDR1 and CDR2 are GTSNPN and SVGIG (reference sequence). This CDR3 is 13 amino acids long. CDR3 protein: CAWSQQGSDGHTF. In nucleotides, the CDR3 is TGTGCCTGGAGCCAGCAGGGATCGGATGGCCACACCTTC.

By proportion, this clonotype is medium-sized. V is TRBV15 and J is TRBJ1-5; the D gene is possibly TRBD1 (6 bases). The CDR3 extends over 16 amino acids. The V gene lost 0 bases and the J gene lost 3 bases, with 12 bases spanning the gap. Germline V gene lookup returns CDR1 LNHNV and CDR2 YYDKDF (reference sequence). The CDR3 coding sequence is TGTGCCACCAGCAGAGATTACGCAGGGGACAATCAGCCCCAGCATTTT. Its protein is CATSRDYAGDNQPQHF. Full variable domain (outside the CDR3, taken from reference TRBV15 and TRBJ1-5): DAMVIQNPRYQVTQFGKPVTLSCSQTLNHNVMYWYQQKSSQAPKLLFHYYDKDFNNEADTPDNFQSRRPNTSFCFLDIRSPGLGDTAMYLCATSRDYAGDNQPQHFGDGTRLSIL.

This sequence joins TRBV20-1 and TRBJ1-4; possible D gene TRBD1, 6 bases. Trimming pared 5 bases from V and 7 bases from J, leaving 23 bases between. Germline V gives CDR1 DFQATT, CDR2 SNEGSKA (reference sequence). CDR3 length equals 16 residues. The CDR3 loop reads CSASKGGGSRIEKLFF. The DNA of the CDR3 is TGCAGTGCTTCGAAGGGGGGGGGAAGCAGGATTGAAAAACTGTTTTTT.

The chain uses TRBV5-1 and TRBJ1-2; a weak D match, TRBD1 (5 bases). The germline V gene has CDR1 SGHRS and CDR2 YFSETQ. The CDR3 is made up of 14 amino acids. Deletions cut 4 bases from V and 8 bases from J, with 18 bases between. The CDR3 nucleotides are TGCGCCAGCAGCGATTGGGACTCGGGCGGCGGCTACACCTTC. It is translated as CASSDWDSGGGYTF.

This clonotype is deemed medium-sized. The J gene is TRBJ2-5, the V gene TRBV5-1; perhaps TRBD1 as D (6 bases). Germline CDR1 and CDR2: SGHRS and YFSETQ. Trimming removed 4 bases from V and 0 bases from J, with 13 bases in between. The CDR3 covers 15 residues. The CDR3 sequence: CASSKDSPHQETQYF. The DNA of the CDR3 is TGCGCCAGCAGCAAGGACAGTCCCCACCAAGAGACCCAGTACTTC.

In this sample, this clonotype turned up a few times. The chain uses TRBV29-1 and TRBJ1-1; 10 bases fit TRBD1. The CDR3 has 17 residues. V lost 6 bases to trimming and J lost 0 bases; unmatched junction nucleotides: 13. From germline, CDR1 is SQVTM and CDR2 ANQGSEA. The CDR3 is CSVRAGTGDGMNTEAFF. In DNA, the CDR3 is TGCAGCGTCAGAGCCGGGACAGGGGATGGCATGAACACTGAAGCTTTCTTT.

This clonotype has more than one count but fewer than ten. This chain connects TRBV12-3 or TRBV12-4 to TRBJ2-1; 8 bases line up with TRBD2. The CDR3 is made up of 14 amino acids. V lost 7 bases, J lost 8 bases, and 10 bases stayed unmatched. CDR3 loop: CASTPGGGAHEQFF. CDR3 bases: TGTGCCAGCACCCCCGGGGGGGGGGCCCATGAGCAGTTCTTC.

This clonotype has a handful of counts. The rearrangement uses TRBV30 and TRBJ1-6; D gene ambiguous. The V and J ends lost 3 bases and 0 bases respectively, with 9 bases between them. The CDR3 consists of 15 residues. The V gene's germline CDR1 is GTSNPN and CDR2 SVGIG (reference sequence). This chain's CDR3 is CAWRIQSSYNSPLHF. CDR3 nucleotide sequence: TGTGCCTGGAGAATACAGAGCTCCTATAATTCACCCCTCCACTTT.

Regarding this clonotype: Since a much larger clone is just one base distant, this may be a read error. The chain combines TRBV7-3 with TRBJ1-2; the D is unclear. Germline CDR1 SGHTA, CDR2 FQGTGA. This CDR3 is 16 amino acids long. The CDR3 reads CASGLSTSRHSYGYTF. Written as DNA, the CDR3 is TGTGCCAGCGGCTTAAGTACGTCGAGACACTCATATGGCTACACCTTC.

This clonotype was observed a few times. The chain carries TRBV12-3 or TRBV12-4 and TRBJ2-1, with TRBD2 as a possible D gene (8 bases). Trimming pared 7 bases from V and 7 bases from J, leaving 20 bases between. CDR3 length: 15 amino acids. The CDR3 nucleotides are TGTGCCAGCATTCTAGGGACAGCGGGGGTGAATGAGCAGTTCTTC. Amino acids: CASILGTAGVNEQFF.

V gene TRBV6-5 combines with J gene TRBJ2-7; D unclear. The CDR3 consists of 14 residues. Germline CDR1 and CDR2: MNHEY and SVGAGI. The V end was cut by 2 bases, the J end by 0 bases, with 8 bases between. The CDR3 spells CASSYQVNSYEQYF. CDR3 sequence (DNA): TGTGCCAGCAGTTACCAAGTAAACTCCTACGAGCAGTACTTC.

This clonotype was detected only a few times. This chain uses TRBV29-1 with TRBJ2-1; TRBD2 matches 11 bases. The CDR3 runs 15 residues. J was trimmed by 12 bases and V by 3 bases; bases with no gene match: 13. Germline V CDR1 and CDR2: SQVTM, ANQGSEA. The CDR3 reads CSVDPETSGDGGQFF. The CDR3 DNA is TGCAGCGTTGATCCCGAGACTAGCGGGGACGGGGGGCAGTTCTTC.

This clonotype has only a few counts. This chain uses TRBV25-1 with TRBJ1-2; 8 positions match TRBD1. CDR1 is MGHDK, CDR2 SYGVNS, per germline. The CDR3 extends over 13 amino acids. V dropped 1 base and J dropped 13; count of bases not matched to a gene: 8. The CDR3 nucleotides are TGTGCCAGCAGTGAATCCCGGACAGGGTCCTGCACCTTC. This codes for CASSESRTGSCTF.